The 32 T cell receptor beta chains below all came from one sample that was sequenced in a study of T-cell reconstitution after alpha-beta-depleted transplantation in children. Unique molecular identifiers were incorporated into the prepared TCRbeta library. MiXCR was run by TCRdb on the PCR reads, yielding one entry per CDR3 protein. The sample records over 400,000 distinct CDR3 sequences, 43% being singletons. The starting material was PBMCs, obtained before TCRalphabeta/CD19-depleted stem cell transplant. The receptors were gathered from a girl aged 2-9 years with aplastic anemia, due to receive a stem cell transplant.

The J gene is TRBJ2-2, the V gene TRBV5-1; maybe TRBD2 (6 bases). Trimming shortened V by 0 bases and J by 0 bases, and 9 bases separated the two germline ends. The CDR3 runs to 16 residues. Germline values: CDR1 SGHRS, CDR2 YFSETQ. In DNA, the CDR3 is TGCGCCAGCAGCTTGGGATGGGGGGCGAACACCGGGGAGCTGTTTTTT. It specifies CASSLGWGANTGELFF.

This chain links TRBV29-1 with TRBJ2-3; 12 nucleotides align to TRBD2. Trimming removed 5 bases from V and 2 bases from J; junction bases left unmatched: 5. This CDR3 is 15 amino acids long. From germline, CDR1 is SQVTM and CDR2 ANQGSEA. The CDR3 DNA reads TGCAGCGTTCTCGGGACTAGCGGGTACACAGATACGCAGTATTTT. This gives the protein CSVLGTSGYTDTQYF.

In its sample, this clonotype was seen many times. The chain employs TRBV7-9 and TRBJ1-5; D call uncertain. CDR1 is SEHNR, CDR2 FQNEAQ, per germline (reference sequence). The CDR3 runs 14 residues. The ends were cut back, 1 base at V and 5 bases at J, with 9 bases in the middle. CDR3 sequence reads: CASSLGGVDQPQHF. The CDR3 DNA is TGTGCCAGCAGCTTAGGCGGGGTTGATCAGCCCCAGCATTTT.

To note about this clonotype: Given a much more abundant clone one base away, this may be a read error. This chain uses TRBV29-1 with TRBJ1-2; D remains unclear. The CDR3 totals 12 residues. The germline V gene encodes CDR1 SQVTM and CDR2 ANQGSEA. Trimming removed 5 bases at V and 0 bases at J, with 7 bases between. CDR3 amino acids: CSVYGANYGYTF. DNA of the CDR3: TGCAGCGTTTATGGAGCTAACTATGGCTACACCTTC. Complete variable domain (other parts from reference TRBV29-1 and TRBJ1-2): SAVISQKPSRDICQRGTSLTIQCQVDSQVTMMFWYRQQPGQSLTLIATANQGSEATYESGFVIDKFPISRPNLTFSTLTVSNMSPEDSSIYLCSVYGANYGYTFGSGTRLTVV.

This clonotype occurred many times. This sequence joins TRBV6-5 and TRBJ2-1; perhaps TRBD2 as D (6 bases). Germline loops: CDR1 MNHEY, CDR2 SVGAGI. The CDR3 extends over 17 amino acids. The V end was cut by 0 bases, the J end by 8 bases, with 20 bases between. The CDR3 sequence is CASSYSKSNLARYEQFF. The CDR3 nucleotides are TGTGCCAGCAGTTACTCGAAATCTAATCTAGCGAGGTATGAGCAGTTCTTC.

This clonotype came up many times. V and J are TRBV29-1 and TRBJ2-7, with 8 bases aligning to TRBD1. V was clipped by 4 bases and J by 1 base; unmatched bases: 3. The length of the CDR3 is 13 residues. The germline V gene encodes CDR1 SQVTM and CDR2 ANQGSEA. In DNA form, the CDR3 reads TGCAGCGTTGGGCAGGGGGCTTCCTACGAGCAGTACTTC. Translating it yields CSVGQGASYEQYF.

The chain links TRBV15 to TRBJ2-3, with D possibly TRBD2 on 5 matching bases. CDR1 and CDR2 (germline): LNHNV, YYDKDF (reference sequence). Deletions cut 1 base from V and 4 bases from J, with 9 bases between. The length of the CDR3 is 14 residues. CDR3 sequence (DNA): TGTGCCACCAGCAGAGGAGGGAGTGCAGATACGCAGTATTTT. It specifies CATSRGGSADTQYF.

About this clonotype itself: Germline and junction disagree at one end, which may indicate a read error. The CDR3 region is CANSQGGDRGSLISYEQYF. The CDR3 DNA reads TGCGCCAACAGCCAAGGGGGTGACAGGGGGTCCCTTATCTCCTACGAGCAGTACTTC. The gene calls are TRBV4-3 and TRBJ2-7; 9 positions agree with TRBD1. CDR3 length: 19 amino acids. Germline V gives CDR1 LGHNA, CDR2 YSLEER.

This chain joins TRBV28 and TRBJ2-2; the match to TRBD1 covers 9 bases. Germline CDR1 and CDR2: MDHEN and SYDVKM. This CDR3 contains 15 residues. V dropped 5 bases and J dropped 3; count of bases not matched to a gene: 4. DNA for the CDR3: TGTGCCAGCAGTGGGGACAGGGCGTACACCGGGGAGCTGTTTTTT. It encodes CASSGDRAYTGELFF.

The chain employs TRBV6-5 and TRBJ1-2; 8 bases are shared with TRBD1. V lost 1 base to trimming and J lost 5 bases; unmatched junction nucleotides: 18. Germline V gives CDR1 MNHEY, CDR2 SVGAGI. This CDR3 contains 19 residues. CDR3 nucleotide sequence: TGTGCCAGCAGTTACTGGGGTCCGGACAGGGAAGGGTATTGGTATGGCTACACCTTC. This translates into CASSYWGPDREGYWYGYTF.

Comment on this clonotype: The junction does not match germline at one end; this may be a read error. The V and J genes are TRBV6-5 and TRBJ2-3; D is possibly TRBD2 (5 bases). Germline CDR1 MNHEY, CDR2 SVGAGI. The CDR3 consists of 15 residues. The CDR3 region is CDSSYIAPRADTQYF. CDR3 sequence (DNA): TGTGACAGCAGTTATATAGCGCCGCGGGCAGATACGCAGTATTTT.

The chain carries TRBV6-5 and TRBJ2-4, with D hard to call. The CDR3 has 13 amino acids. The V end was cut by 2 bases, the J end by 7 bases, with 9 bases between. Germline CDR1 is MNHEY and CDR2 is SVGAGI. The CDR3, as DNA: TGTGCCAGCAGTTACCATGATGGGAACATTCAGTACTTC. Protein sequence: CASSYHDGNIQYF.

This clonotype has at least ten counts. The chain joins TRBV7-3 to TRBJ2-2; perhaps TRBD2 as D (6 bases). V dropped 2 bases and J dropped 5 bases, with 12 bases sitting between them. The CDR3 sequence is 15 residues long. Germline CDR1 is SGHTA and CDR2 is FQGTGA. The CDR3 here is CASSLSSGRTGELFF. The CDR3, as DNA: TGTGCCAGCAGCTTATCTTCAGGGAGGACCGGGGAGCTGTTTTTT.

At least ten counts were recorded for this clonotype. The genes are TRBV6-5 and TRBJ2-5; 14 nucleotides line up with TRBD2. Losses at the gene ends were 2 bases for V and 10 bases for J; bases not matched to a gene: 3. Germline CDR1 is MNHEY and CDR2 is SVGAGI. CDR3 length: 14 residues. CDR3 region: CASSYGTSGRVQYF. The CDR3 bases are TGTGCCAGCAGTTACGGGACTAGCGGGAGAGTCCAGTACTTC.

This clonotype was seen only a few times. The chain has TRBV5-1 and TRBJ2-7, with TRBD1 as a possible D gene (6 bases). This CDR3 contains 15 residues. Per the germline V gene, CDR1 is SGHRS and CDR2 is YFSETQ. Trimming pared 1 base from V and 2 bases from J, leaving 13 bases between. The CDR3 loop is CASSLNRDPTYEQYF. The CDR3 nucleotides are TGCGCCAGCAGCTTGAACAGGGACCCCACCTACGAGCAGTACTTC.

The chain joins TRBV7-8 to TRBJ2-6, with 10 bases that match TRBD2. V shed 5 bases, J shed 0 bases, and the junction held 7 bases outside the gene matches. Germline assignment: CDR1 SGHVS and CDR2 FQNEAQ. This CDR3 contains 18 residues. CDR3 DNA: TGTGCCAGCAGCCAAGGACTAGCGGTGTTCTCTGGGGCCAACGTCCTGACTTTC. Protein: CASSQGLAVFSGANVLTF.

This sequence joins TRBV30 and TRBJ2-3; weak D call: TRBD2 (5 bases). This CDR3 spans 15 amino acids. Trimming took off 2 bases at V and 2 bases at J, with 14 bases between the two ends. Germline V gene data show CDR1 as GTSNPN and CDR2 as SVGIG (reference sequence). The CDR3: CAWSSDYTNTDTQYF. As DNA, the CDR3 is TGTGCCTGGAGTTCAGACTACACGAACACAGATACGCAGTATTTT.

This clonotype was observed a few times. J is TRBJ1-5 and V is TRBV21-1; TRBD1, as called in the table, went unchecked against the DNA. TRBV21-1 is termed a pseudogene. This CDR3 contains 14 residues. This CDR3 is CASSSGRENQPQHF. The CDR3 DNA sequence: TGTGCCAGCAGTTCGGGACGGGAAAATCAGCCCCAGCATTTT.

This clonotype was observed at least ten times. The rearrangement links TRBV20-1 to TRBJ2-1, with D uncertain. The V and J ends lost 6 bases and 8 bases respectively, with 14 bases between them. The CDR3 has 12 residues. Germline lookup yields CDR1 DFQATT and CDR2 SNEGSKA (reference sequence). Here the CDR3 DNA reads TGCAGTGCGGCTAGTGGTAGATATGAGCAGTTCTTC. Protein: CSAASGRYEQFF.

The chain carries TRBV7-9 and TRBJ2-3; possible D gene TRBD2, 6 bases. Germline lookup yields CDR1 SEHNR and CDR2 FQNEAQ (reference sequence). CDR3 length equals 16 residues. The V gene lost 4 bases and the J gene lost 4 bases, with 18 bases spanning the gap. CDR3 DNA sequence: TGTGCCAGCAGCTACCCCCTTGGGGGGAGACCAGATACGCAGTATTTT. Translation gives CASSYPLGGRPDTQYF.

The V and J genes are TRBV29-1 and TRBJ1-2, with a tentative D call TRBD1 (5 bases). This CDR3 comprises 14 residues. Trimming took 0 bases from V and 6 from J, leaving 14 bases between them. The germline CDR1 and CDR2 sequences are SQVTM and ANQGSEA. The CDR3 DNA follows: TGCAGCGTTGAAGATCAGCAGGGCGGCAATGGCTACACCTTC. It specifies CSVEDQQGGNGYTF.

This clonotype was observed a handful of times. V is TRBV7-8 and J is TRBJ2-2; tentatively, D is TRBD1 or TRBD2 (6 bases each). The CDR3 runs 17 residues. Trimming cost V 0 bases and J 3 bases, with 14 bases left between them. Germline assignment: CDR1 SGHVS and CDR2 FQNEAQ. CDR3 DNA: TGTGCCAGCAGCTTAGCGGGGGGTGGACAGCACACCGGGGAGCTGTTTTTT. Its protein is CASSLAGGGQHTGELFF.

This clonotype was picked up many times. The rearrangement links TRBV5-6 to TRBJ1-6; possible D gene TRBD1, 6 bases. The V gene lost 3 bases and the J gene lost 6 bases, with 13 bases spanning the gap. CDR1 and CDR2 from the germline V gene are SGHDT and YYEEEE. There are 15 residues in the CDR3. In nucleotides, the CDR3 is TGTGCCAGCAGCTCTGGAGCAGGGGTTAATTCACCCCTCCACTTT. It translates to CASSSGAGVNSPLHF.

The chain combines TRBV20-1 with TRBJ2-4, with TRBD2 as a possible D gene (5 bases). Germline V gene sequence: CDR1 DFQATT, CDR2 SNEGSKA (reference sequence). The CDR3 length is 14 residues. Trimming took off 1 base at V and 7 bases at J, with 14 bases between the two ends. As DNA, the CDR3 is TGCAGTGCTAGAGCTGGTAGCGTTGGGAACATTCAGTACTTC. Translation: CSARAGSVGNIQYF.

The chain links TRBV29-1 to TRBJ1-5; D remains unclear. The CDR3 is 14 residues long. Trimming took 7 bases from V and 4 from J, leaving 17 bases between them. CDR1 and CDR2 (germline): SQVTM, ANQGSEA. Here the CDR3 reads CSARAEGRNQPQHF. CDR3 nucleotide sequence: TGCAGCGCTCGTGCGGAGGGTCGAAATCAGCCCCAGCATTTT.

The chain employs TRBV28 and TRBJ2-4; D not certain. Trimming pared 8 bases from V and 7 bases from J, leaving 9 bases between. CDR3 length equals 11 residues. Germline loops: CDR1 MDHEN, CDR2 SYDVKM. DNA of the CDR3: TGTGCCAGCGAGAAATTGAACATTCAGTACTTC. This codes for CASEKLNIQYF.

This clonotype was counted ten times or more. V and J are TRBV10-3 and TRBJ2-2, with 8 bases that match TRBD2. V shed 3 bases, J shed 5 bases, and the junction held 8 bases outside the gene matches. This CDR3 contains 16 residues. Germline CDR1 ENHRY, CDR2 SYGVKD. The CDR3 here is CAISETGLGGTGELFF. CDR3 coding DNA: TGTGCCATCAGTGAAACGGGACTAGGCGGGACCGGGGAGCTGTTTTTT.

At least ten counts were recorded for this clonotype. The rearrangement joins TRBV12-3 or TRBV12-4 to TRBJ2-4; TRBD1 might be the D (6 bases). The V gene lost 6 bases and the J gene lost 4 bases, with 16 bases spanning the gap. The CDR3 sequence is 15 residues long. The CDR3 loop is CASRPTGISKNIQYF. In DNA, the CDR3 is TGTGCCAGCAGACCAACAGGGATCTCTAAAAACATTCAGTACTTC.

CDR3 sequence (DNA): TGCAGCGGTAGGACAGGGTACCAAGAGACCCAGTACTTC. Its translation: CSGRTGYQETQYF. The V gene is TRBV29-1, the J gene TRBJ2-5; 8 bases agree with TRBD1. The V and J ends lost 7 bases and 0 bases, in that order; junction bases with no gene match: 4. CDR1 and CDR2 from the germline V gene are SQVTM and ANQGSEA. This CDR3 is 13 amino acids long.

This clonotype was seen a few times. This chain connects TRBV6-1 to TRBJ1-1; D gene unclear. Germline loops: CDR1 MNHNS, CDR2 SASEGT. Trimming removed 5 bases at V and 6 bases at J, with 22 bases between. This CDR3 comprises 16 residues. The CDR3 nucleotides are TGTGCCAGCAGTCCCCCGGGCCATATTCAGCTCCCTGAAGCTTTCTTT. It encodes CASSPPGHIQLPEAFF.

This clonotype showed up many times. This rearrangement joins TRBV12-3 or TRBV12-4 to TRBJ2-2, with a possible D match to TRBD1 (6 bases). Trimming stripped 8 bases from V and 4 bases from J, with 11 bases between. The CDR3 covers 13 residues. This CDR3 reads CASSEGGTGELFF. CDR3 DNA sequence: TGTGCCAGCTCTGAAGGGGGCACCGGGGAGCTGTTTTTT.

V gene TRBV20-1 combines with J gene TRBJ2-7, with D perhaps TRBD2 (6 bases). Germline assignment: CDR1 DFQATT and CDR2 SNEGSKA (reference sequence). Deletions cut 6 bases from V and 2 bases from J, with 14 bases between. The CDR3 sequence is 13 residues long. CDR3 region: CSAALALTYEQYF. The CDR3 DNA sequence: TGCAGTGCCGCACTAGCCCTAACCTACGAGCAGTACTTC.